These 9 T cell receptor beta chains were sequenced from one sample in a study of blood T cell repertoires in COVID-19. Using immunoSEQ multiplex PCR, the repertoire was profiled, and TCRdb retains in-frame clones only, with some absent. The sample consists of about 260,000 clones, approximately 81% of them appearing once. The sequencing sample was made of peripheral blood. The receptors come from a man between 60 and 75 years old with acute or convalescent COVID-19.

This clone was seen just once. The chain couples TRBV9 to TRBJ1-2, with 7 positions matching TRBD1. Germline CDR1 SGDLS, CDR2 YYNGEE. V dropped 4 bases and J dropped 8; count of bases not matched to a gene: 23. The CDR3 consists of 18 residues. CDR3 amino acids: CASSRARGGPRDSRGYTF. The CDR3 nucleotides read TGTGCCAGCAGCCGGGCGCGGGGTGGGCCACGGGACAGTCGGGGCTACACCTTC.

Comment on this clone: Other DNA sequences from this sample encode an identical CDR3 as well. The chain links TRBV2 to TRBJ2-3, with 10 bases identical to TRBD2. The trim removed 6 bases at V and 3 bases at J, leaving 3 bases unmatched. The CDR3 is made up of 14 amino acids. Germline lookup yields CDR1 SNHLY and CDR2 FYNNEI. CDR3 nucleotides: TGTGCCAGCAGGAGAGCGGGAGGGACAGATACGCAGTATTTT. Its translation is CASRRAGGTDTQYF.

This chain connects TRBV2 to TRBJ2-3; a possible D gene is TRBD2 (7 bases). CDR1 is SNHLY, CDR2 FYNNEI, per germline. The CDR3 length is 14 residues. The V gene lost 4 bases and the J gene lost 6 bases, with 14 bases spanning the gap. The CDR3 nucleotides read TGTGCCAGCAGTGTCGTAGAGGGGGGGGATACGCAGTATTTT. Translation: CASSVVEGGDTQYF.

This chain links TRBV19 with TRBJ2-3; D uncertain. V shed 3 bases and J shed 0 bases, with 13 bases lying between them. The CDR3 sequence is 16 residues long. Germline CDR1 is LNHDA and CDR2 is SQIVND (reference sequence). The CDR3 nucleotides read TGTGCCAGTAGTATCATTAGCAGCTCTAGCACAGATACGCAGTATTTT. It translates to CASSIISSSSTDTQYF.

V is TRBV19 and J is TRBJ2-5; TRBD1 might be the D (5 bases). The V gene's germline CDR1 is LNHDA and CDR2 SQIVND (reference sequence). The CDR3 has 13 amino acids. The V and J ends lost 3 bases and 5 bases respectively, with 10 bases between them. CDR3 amino acids: CASSIKGMETQYF. The CDR3 region has the DNA TGTGCCAGTAGTATTAAGGGGATGGAGACCCAGTACTTC.

The chain combines TRBV19 with TRBJ2-3; D may be TRBD2 (5 bases). The V end was cut by 4 bases, the J end by 0 bases, with 8 bases between. The CDR3 has 14 residues. Germline V lookup: CDR1 LNHDA, CDR2 SQIVND (reference sequence). For the CDR3, the DNA is TGTGCCAGTAGTAAAGCGGTGAGCACAGATACGCAGTATTTT. Protein: CASSKAVSTDTQYF.

The chain is built from TRBV19 and TRBJ2-7; 7 bases agree with TRBD2. Germline values: CDR1 LNHDA, CDR2 SQIVND (reference sequence). The CDR3 is 14 amino acids. Trimming took 5 bases from V and 0 from J; bases not matched to a gene: 4. As DNA, the CDR3 is TGTGCCAGTAGTGAGCGGGGCAGCTCCTACGAGCAGTACTTC. Its protein product is CASSERGSSYEQYF.

The J gene is TRBJ1-5, the V gene TRBV5-6; possible D gene TRBD1, 5 bases. V was cut by 3 bases and J by 8 bases, with 9 bases left in between. Germline V gene data show CDR1 as SGHDT and CDR2 as YYEEEE. The CDR3 runs 12 residues. The DNA for the CDR3 is TGTGCCAGCAGCTATTCGGGGGAGCCCCAGCATTTT. As protein: CASSYSGEPQHF. The full variable domain, rest sourced from reference TRBV5-6 and TRBJ1-5, is DAGVTQSPTHLIKTRGQQVTLRCSPKSGHDTVSWYQQALGQGPQFIFQYYEEEERQRGNFPDRFSGHQFPNYSSELNVNALLLGDSALYLCASSYSGEPQHFGDGTRLSIL.

The chain joins TRBV6-1 to TRBJ1-3; no clear D. CDR3 length equals 13 residues. Germline CDR1 MNHNS, CDR2 SASEGT. Trimming pared 3 bases from V and 4 bases from J, leaving 7 bases between. CDR3: CASSDQAGNTIYF. The CDR3 region has the DNA TGTGCCAGCAGTGACCAGGCAGGAAACACCATATATTTT.